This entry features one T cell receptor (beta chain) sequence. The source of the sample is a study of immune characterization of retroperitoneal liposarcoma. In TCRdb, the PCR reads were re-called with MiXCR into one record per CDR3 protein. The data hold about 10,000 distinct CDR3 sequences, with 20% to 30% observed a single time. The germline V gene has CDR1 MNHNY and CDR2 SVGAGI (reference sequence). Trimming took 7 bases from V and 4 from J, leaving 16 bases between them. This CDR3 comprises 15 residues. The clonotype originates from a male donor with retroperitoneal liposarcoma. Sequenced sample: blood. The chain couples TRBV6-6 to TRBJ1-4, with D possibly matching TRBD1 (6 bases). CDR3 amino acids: CASTPGGANNEKLFF. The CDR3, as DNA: TGTGCCAGCACCCCGGGGGGCGCGAATAATGAAAAACTGTTTTTT.